A single TCR beta chain is shown here with its context. What it binds is not known. These data are taken from a study of OX40 agonist ivuxolimab in advanced cancers. Overall study context: Patients in the trial were receiving intravenous ivuxolimab every 2 weeks, at doses of 0.01 to 10 mg/kg. Dose-escalation patients had hepatocellular carcinoma, melanoma, renal cell or head and neck cancer.

The study, taken as a whole, reports: Doses of 0.1 to 3.0 mg/kg were accompanied by clonal expansion of CD4+ and CD8+ blood T cells by week 6.

The study sampled blood at baseline, cycle 4 day 1, and cycle 7 day 1. The protocol was immunoSEQ multiplex PCR, while the TCRdb copy is restricted to in-frame clones and leaves out a portion. The sample holds about 82,000 clones; less than 85% are singletons and the top ten take roughly 0.8%. The CDR3 spans 16 residues. The germline gives CDR1 SGHTA, CDR2 FQGNSA. Unmatched junction bases numbered 7, after V lost 4 bases and J lost 2 bases. V is TRBV7-2 and J is TRBJ2-3; 9 nucleotides align to TRBD2. The sequenced sample was CD4+ or CD8+ T cells sorted from blood, obtained in a trial of the OX40 agonist ivuxolimab. This clonotype was obtained from an adult with an advanced solid tumor such as melanoma, head and neck, liver or kidney cancer. CDR3 nucleotide sequence: TGTGCCAGCAGCTGGCGGGGGGGGGAGCCCACAGATACGCAGTATTTT. It yields the protein CASSWRGGEPTDTQYF.